The 8 T cell receptor beta chains listed next were all sequenced from one sample in a study of regulatory T cells in long-lasting Graves disease. The time point: newly diagnosed GD, antithyroid drugs for less than 3 months. PBMCs were the source of the RNA used for TCR sequencing. Libraries of TCR beta came from iRepertoire HTBI primers plus Arm-PCR of CDR3 regions. TCRdb passed the multiplex PCR reads through MiXCR, listing each CDR3 protein once. The data hold fewer than 350,000 distinct CDR3 sequences, with under 20% observed a single time. Source: peripheral blood mononuclear cells (PBMCs), taken at new diagnosis, from a patient treated with antithyroid drugs. Source of these receptors: a female donor with Graves disease.

This clonotype was seen a few times. The chain uses TRBV9 and TRBJ2-4; 7 positions agree with TRBD2. Germline trimming cut 0 bases from V and 7 bases from J; bases unmatched to any gene: 4. This CDR3 comprises 14 residues. Germline loops: CDR1 SGDLS, CDR2 YYNGEE. The CDR3 sequence is CASSVGGGVNIQYF. As DNA, the CDR3 is TGTGCCAGCAGCGTAGGCGGGGGAGTGAACATTCAGTACTTC.

This clonotype appeared a single time. The DNA for the CDR3 is TGTGCCAGCAGCTTCCAGACAGGGGGATTTACCGGGGAGCTGTTTTTT. Protein product: CASSFQTGGFTGELFF. V is TRBV9 and J is TRBJ2-2; 9 bases agree with TRBD1. Germline lookup yields CDR1 SGDLS and CDR2 YYNGEE. The length of the CDR3 is 16 residues. The ends lost 4 bases at V and 5 bases at J; junction bases unmatched: 9.

This clonotype was recorded at least ten times. The V call is TRBV3-1, the J call TRBJ2-6; unclear D gene. The CDR3 is 15 residues long. CDR1 is LGHDT and CDR2 is YNNKEL in the germline V gene (reference sequence). V was shortened by 4 bases and J by 2 bases, with 9 bases between the two germline ends. CDR3 amino acids: CASSPRSPGANVLTF. The DNA of the CDR3 is TGTGCCAGCAGCCCACGGAGTCCTGGGGCCAACGTCCTGACTTTC.

V is TRBV7-8 and J is TRBJ1-1; D gene unclear. There are 13 residues in the CDR3. The V gene's germline CDR1 is SGHVS and CDR2 FQNEAQ. V dropped 5 bases and J dropped 0 bases, with 7 bases sitting between them. In DNA, the CDR3 is TGTGCCAGCAGCCCCACCTTGAACACTGAAGCTTTCTTT. Residues: CASSPTLNTEAFF.

This clonotype appeared many times. The gene calls are TRBV2 and TRBJ1-1, with D unresolved. V was pared by 4 bases and J by 3 bases, with 3 bases between. Germline CDR1 is SNHLY and CDR2 is FYNNEI. This CDR3 contains 11 residues. CDR3 loop: CASSVDTEAFF. The CDR3 nucleotides read TGTGCCAGCAGTGTGGACACTGAAGCTTTCTTT.

V and J are TRBV5-1 and TRBJ1-6; perhaps TRBD1 as D (6 bases). This CDR3 has 14 amino acids. CDR1 SGHRS and CDR2 YFSETQ come from the germline V gene. V lost 4 bases to trimming and J lost 5 bases, with 10 bases between them. Here the CDR3 reads CASSKDSDNSPLHF. The CDR3 nucleotides are TGCGCCAGCAGCAAGGACAGTGATAATTCACCCCTCCACTTT.

This clonotype has a count of ten or more. The chain recombines TRBV15 with TRBJ1-6; 9 positions agree with TRBD1. The CDR3 spans 17 residues. V gave up 5 bases and J gave up 8 bases; unmatched junction bases: 13. Germline CDR1 reads LNHNV; CDR2 reads YYDKDF (reference sequence). The CDR3 sequence is CATSGAGTGRMDSPLHF. For the CDR3, the DNA is TGTGCCACCAGCGGAGCCGGGACAGGGAGGATGGATTCACCCCTCCACTTT. Filled out from reference TRBV15 and TRBJ1-6, the complete variable domain reads DAMVIQNPRYQVTQFGKPVTLSCSQTLNHNVMYWYQQKSSQAPKLLFHYYDKDFNNEADTPDNFQSRRPNTSFCFLDIRSPGLGDTAMYLCATSGAGTGRMDSPLHFGNGTRLTVT.

The chain carries TRBV7-9 and TRBJ2-7; no firm D call. The CDR3 is 14 amino acids. Germline assignment: CDR1 SEHNR and CDR2 FQNEAQ (reference sequence). With 1 base removed from V and 6 bases from J, the gap between germline ends came to 13 bases. This CDR3 is CASSLVESSFEQYF. The CDR3 DNA is TGTGCCAGCAGCTTAGTGGAGAGCAGCTTCGAGCAGTACTTC.